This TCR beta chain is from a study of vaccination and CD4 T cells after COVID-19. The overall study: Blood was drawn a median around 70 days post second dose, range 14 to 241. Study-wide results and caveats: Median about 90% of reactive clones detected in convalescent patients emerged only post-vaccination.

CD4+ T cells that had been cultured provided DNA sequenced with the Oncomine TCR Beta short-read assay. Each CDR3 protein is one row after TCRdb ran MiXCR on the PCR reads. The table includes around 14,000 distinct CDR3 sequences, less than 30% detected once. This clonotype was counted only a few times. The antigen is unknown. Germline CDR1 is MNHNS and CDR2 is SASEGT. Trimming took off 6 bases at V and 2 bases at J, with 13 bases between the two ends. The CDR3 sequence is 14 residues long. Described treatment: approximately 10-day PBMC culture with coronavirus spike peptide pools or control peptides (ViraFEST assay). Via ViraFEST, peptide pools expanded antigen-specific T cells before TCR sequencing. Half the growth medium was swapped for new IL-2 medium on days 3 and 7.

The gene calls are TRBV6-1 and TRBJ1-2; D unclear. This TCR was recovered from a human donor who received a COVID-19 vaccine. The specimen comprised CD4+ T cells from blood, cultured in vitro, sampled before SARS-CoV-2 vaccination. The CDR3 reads CASSRTGRNYGYTF. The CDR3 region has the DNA TGTGCCAGCAGCCGAACTGGTCGGAACTATGGCTACACCTTC.